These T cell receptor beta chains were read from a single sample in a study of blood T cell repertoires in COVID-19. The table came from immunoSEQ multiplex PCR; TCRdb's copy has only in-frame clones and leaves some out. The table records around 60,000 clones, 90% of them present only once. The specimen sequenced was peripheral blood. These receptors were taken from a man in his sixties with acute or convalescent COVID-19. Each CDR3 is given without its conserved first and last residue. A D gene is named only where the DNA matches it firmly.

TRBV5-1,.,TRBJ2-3,ASSFSTDTQY
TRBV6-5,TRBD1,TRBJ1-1,ASSYLAGGMNTEAF
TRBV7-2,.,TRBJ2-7,ASSSAGSSYEQY
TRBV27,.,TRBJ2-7,ASSSRGDEQY
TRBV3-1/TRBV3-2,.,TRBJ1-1,ASSQGGSTEAF
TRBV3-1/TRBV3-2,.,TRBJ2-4,ASSQGTLGGAKNIQY
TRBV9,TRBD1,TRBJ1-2,ASSVDGTGGIFNGYT
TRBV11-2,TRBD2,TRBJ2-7,ASSLDSGGAAGYEQY
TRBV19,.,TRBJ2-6,ASGLFASTTNVLT
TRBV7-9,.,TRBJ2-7,ASSLEPGHEQY
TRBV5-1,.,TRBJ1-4,ASSVGQLATNEKLF
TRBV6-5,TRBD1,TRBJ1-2,ASRTTGGTYGYT
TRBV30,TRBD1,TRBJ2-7,AWSLDRESDEQY
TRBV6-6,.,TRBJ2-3,ASSYSAPRDTQY
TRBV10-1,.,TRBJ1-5,ASSTSNQPQH
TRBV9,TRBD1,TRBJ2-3,ASGDRSTDTQY
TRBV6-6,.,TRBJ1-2,ASSLSNPYGYT
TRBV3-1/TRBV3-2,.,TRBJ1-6,ASSLTGKNSPLH
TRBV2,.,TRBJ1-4,ASSALRSNEKLF
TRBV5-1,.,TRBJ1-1,ASSLEGRGTEAF
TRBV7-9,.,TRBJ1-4,ASSGYTGEKLF
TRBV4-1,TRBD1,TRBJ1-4,ASSPQPGGQARKLF
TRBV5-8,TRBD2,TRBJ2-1,ASSSRASGGPGDRQF
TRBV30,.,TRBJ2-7,AWRGAGYEQY
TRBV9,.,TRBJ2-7,ASSVADRDYEQY
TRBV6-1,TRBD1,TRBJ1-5,ASSEYWTGNSNQPQH
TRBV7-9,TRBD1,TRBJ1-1,ASSLGQGAEAF
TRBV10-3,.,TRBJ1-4,AISEWGANEKLF
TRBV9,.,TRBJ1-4,ASSVAAGAGEKLF
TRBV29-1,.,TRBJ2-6,SVVLSGSGANVLT
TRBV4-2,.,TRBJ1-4,ASSQGAGLANEKLF
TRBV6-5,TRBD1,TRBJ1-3,ASRAGGGNTIY
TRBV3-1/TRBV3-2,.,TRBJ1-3,ASSQSFSGNTIY